The clone carrying this T cell receptor beta chain was recorded only once. The sample is drawn from a study of blood T cell repertoires in COVID-19. Study-wide background: Whether acute or convalescent, the COVID-19 samples came from the United States, Italy and Spain.

In the authors' workflow: Amplified reference gene primers provided the basis for estimating nucleated cell counts. Repertoires were generated with immunoSEQ multiplex PCR, while TCRdb's copy carries only in-frame clones and drops some. From that table come the V and J calls and clone size; the DNA was used to work out D and trimming. This sample has roughly 160,000 clones, with approximately 90% found just once. Unmatched junction bases numbered 14, after V lost 6 bases and J lost 5 bases. This CDR3 is built from 16 residues. Germline lookup yields CDR1 SNHLY and CDR2 FYNNEI. The specimen sequenced was peripheral blood. The TCR was taken from a woman aged 70 to 79 with COVID-19, enrolled during active disease. V usage is TRBV2 and J usage is TRBJ2-7, with TRBD2 matching 9 bases. The DNA of the CDR3 is TGTGCCAGCAGGGTTGCTCGCGGACTAGCGATTCACGAGCAGTACTTC. Encoded protein: CASRVARGLAIHEQYF.